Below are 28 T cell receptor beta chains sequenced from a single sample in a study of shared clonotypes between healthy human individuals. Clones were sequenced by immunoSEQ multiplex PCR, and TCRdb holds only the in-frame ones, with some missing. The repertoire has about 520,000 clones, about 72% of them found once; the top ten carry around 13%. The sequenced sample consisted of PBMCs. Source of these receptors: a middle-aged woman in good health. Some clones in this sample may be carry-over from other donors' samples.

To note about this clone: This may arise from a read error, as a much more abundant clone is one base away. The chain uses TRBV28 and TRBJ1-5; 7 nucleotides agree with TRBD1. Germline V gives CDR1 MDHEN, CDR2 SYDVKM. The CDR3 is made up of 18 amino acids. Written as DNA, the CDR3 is TGTACCAGCAGTTTCCCCGAGACAGGGAAACGGTCCAATCAGCCCCAGCATTTT. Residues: CTSSFPETGKRSNQPQHF.

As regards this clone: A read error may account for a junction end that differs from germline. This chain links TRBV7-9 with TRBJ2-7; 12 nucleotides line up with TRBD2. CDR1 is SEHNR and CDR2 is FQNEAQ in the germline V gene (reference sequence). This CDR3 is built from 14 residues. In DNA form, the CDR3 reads TGTGCCAGCAGCCTAGCGGGAGGGCCGATCGAGCAGTACTTC. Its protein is CASSLAGGPIEQYF.

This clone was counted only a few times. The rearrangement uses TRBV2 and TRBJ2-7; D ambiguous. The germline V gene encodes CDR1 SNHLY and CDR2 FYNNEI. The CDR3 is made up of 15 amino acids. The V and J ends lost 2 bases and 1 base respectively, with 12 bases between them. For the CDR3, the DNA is TGTGCCAGCAGTGAAATGGGGATTGGATCCTACGAGCAGTACTTC. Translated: CASSEMGIGSYEQYF.

The CDR3 region has the DNA TGCGCCAGCAGCCAAGAGCCGGGGACGGAGTCCGGGGAGCTGTTTTTT. Encoded protein: CASSQEPGTESGELFF. The chain has TRBV4-3 and TRBJ2-2; D may be TRBD1 or TRBD2 (5 bases each). V was clipped by 0 bases and J by 6 bases, with 14 bases between them. The CDR3 is made up of 16 amino acids. Germline V gives CDR1 LGHNA, CDR2 YSLEER.

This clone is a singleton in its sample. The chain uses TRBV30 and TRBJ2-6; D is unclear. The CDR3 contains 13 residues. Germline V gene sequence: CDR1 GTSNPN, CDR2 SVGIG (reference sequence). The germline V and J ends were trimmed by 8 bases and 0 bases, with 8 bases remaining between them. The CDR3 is CARRVSGANVLTF. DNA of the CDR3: TGTGCCCGCCGGGTCTCTGGGGCCAACGTCCTGACTTTC.

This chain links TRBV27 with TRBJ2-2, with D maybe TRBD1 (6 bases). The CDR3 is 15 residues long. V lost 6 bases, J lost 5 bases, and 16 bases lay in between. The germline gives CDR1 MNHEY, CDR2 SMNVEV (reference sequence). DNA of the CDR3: TGTGCCAGCAGGACTTCGGACAGTTATACCGGGGAGCTGTTTTTT. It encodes CASRTSDSYTGELFF.

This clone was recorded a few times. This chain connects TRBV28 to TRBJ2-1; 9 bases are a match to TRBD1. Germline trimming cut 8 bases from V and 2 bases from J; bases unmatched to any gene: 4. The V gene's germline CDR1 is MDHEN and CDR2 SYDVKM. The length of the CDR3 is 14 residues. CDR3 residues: CASRRTGAYNEQFF. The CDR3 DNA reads TGTGCCAGCCGCAGGACAGGGGCCTACAATGAGCAGTTCTTC.

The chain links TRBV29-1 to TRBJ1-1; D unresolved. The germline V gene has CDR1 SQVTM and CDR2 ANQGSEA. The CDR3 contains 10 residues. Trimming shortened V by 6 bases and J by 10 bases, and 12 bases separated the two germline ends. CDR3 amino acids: CSVKAQLAFF. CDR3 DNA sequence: TGCAGCGTGAAGGCACAGCTAGCTTTCTTT.

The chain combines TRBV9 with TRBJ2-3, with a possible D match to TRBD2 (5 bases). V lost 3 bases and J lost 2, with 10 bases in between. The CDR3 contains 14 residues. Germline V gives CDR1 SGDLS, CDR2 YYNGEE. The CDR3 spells CASSALTNTDTQYF. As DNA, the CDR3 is TGTGCCAGCAGCGCACTGACTAACACAGATACGCAGTATTTT.

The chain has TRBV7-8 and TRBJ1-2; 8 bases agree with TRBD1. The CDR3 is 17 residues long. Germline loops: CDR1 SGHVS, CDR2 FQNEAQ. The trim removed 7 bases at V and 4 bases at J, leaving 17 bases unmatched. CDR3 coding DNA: TGTGCCAGCATCATTACCCGGACAGGGCGGTTATCCTATGGCTACACCTTC. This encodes CASIITRTGRLSYGYTF.

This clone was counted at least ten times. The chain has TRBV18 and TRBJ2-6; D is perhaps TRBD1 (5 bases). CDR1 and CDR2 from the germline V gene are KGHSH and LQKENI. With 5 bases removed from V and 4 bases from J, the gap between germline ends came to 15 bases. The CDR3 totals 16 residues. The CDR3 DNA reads TGTGCCAGCTCATCAAATGTAGGGGTCGGGGCCAACGTCCTGACTTTC. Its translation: CASSSNVGVGANVLTF.

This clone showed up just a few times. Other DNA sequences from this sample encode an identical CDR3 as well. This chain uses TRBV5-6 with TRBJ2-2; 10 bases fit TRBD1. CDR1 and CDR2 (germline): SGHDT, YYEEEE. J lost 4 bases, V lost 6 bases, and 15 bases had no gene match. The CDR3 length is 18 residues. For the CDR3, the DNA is TGTGCCAGCATCCGCCGACAGGGGGCCCTTCTAGGCACCGGGGAGCTGTTTTTT. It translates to CASIRRQGALLGTGELFF.

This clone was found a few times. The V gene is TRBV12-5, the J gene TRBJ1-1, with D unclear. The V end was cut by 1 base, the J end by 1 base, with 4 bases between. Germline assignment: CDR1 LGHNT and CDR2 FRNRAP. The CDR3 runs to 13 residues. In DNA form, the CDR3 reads TGTGCTAGTGGTTTGGGGTGGAACACTGAAGCTTTCTTT. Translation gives CASGLGWNTEAFF.

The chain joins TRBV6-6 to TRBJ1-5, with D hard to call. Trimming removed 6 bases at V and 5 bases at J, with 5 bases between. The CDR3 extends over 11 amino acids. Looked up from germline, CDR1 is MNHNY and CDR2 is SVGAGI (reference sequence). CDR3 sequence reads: CASRDDQPQHF. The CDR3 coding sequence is TGTGCCAGCAGGGACGATCAGCCCCAGCATTTT.

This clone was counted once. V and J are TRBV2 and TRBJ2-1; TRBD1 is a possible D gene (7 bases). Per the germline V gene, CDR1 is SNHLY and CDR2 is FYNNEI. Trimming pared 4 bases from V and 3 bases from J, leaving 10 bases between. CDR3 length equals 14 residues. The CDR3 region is CASSAGGNYNEQFF. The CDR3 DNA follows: TGTGCCAGCAGTGCAGGGGGGAACTACAATGAGCAGTTCTTC. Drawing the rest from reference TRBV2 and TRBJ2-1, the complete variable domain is EPEVTQTPSHQVTQMGQEVILRCVPISNHLYFYWYRQILGQKVEFLVSFYNNEISEKSEIFDDQFSVERPDGSNFTLKIRSTKLEDSAMYFCASSAGGNYNEQFFGPGTRLTVL.

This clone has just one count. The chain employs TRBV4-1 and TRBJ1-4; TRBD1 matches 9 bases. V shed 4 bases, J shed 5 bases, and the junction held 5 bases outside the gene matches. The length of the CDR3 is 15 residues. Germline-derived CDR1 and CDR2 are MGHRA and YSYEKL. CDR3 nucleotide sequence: TGCGCCAGCAGCCCCCGGGGACAGGGAAATGAAAAACTGTTTTTT. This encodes CASSPRGQGNEKLFF.

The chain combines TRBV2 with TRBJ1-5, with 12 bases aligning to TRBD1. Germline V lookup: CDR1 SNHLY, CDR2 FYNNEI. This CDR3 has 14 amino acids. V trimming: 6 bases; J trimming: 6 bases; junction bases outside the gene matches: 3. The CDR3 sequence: CASSGTGGVQPQHF. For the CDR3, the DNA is TGTGCCAGCAGCGGGACAGGGGGCGTTCAGCCCCAGCATTTT.

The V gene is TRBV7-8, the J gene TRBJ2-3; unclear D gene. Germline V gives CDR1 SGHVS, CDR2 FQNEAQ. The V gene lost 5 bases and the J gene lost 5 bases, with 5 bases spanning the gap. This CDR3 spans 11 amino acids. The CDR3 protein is CASSVLDTQYF. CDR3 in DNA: TGTGCCAGCAGCGTATTAGATACGCAGTATTTT.

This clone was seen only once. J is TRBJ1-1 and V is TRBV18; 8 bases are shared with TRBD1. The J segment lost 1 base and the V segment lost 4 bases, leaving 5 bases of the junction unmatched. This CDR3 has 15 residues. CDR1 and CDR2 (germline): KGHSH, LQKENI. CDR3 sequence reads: CASSRGQGRNTEAFF. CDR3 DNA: TGTGCCAGCTCACGAGGACAGGGACGGAACACTGAAGCTTTCTTT.

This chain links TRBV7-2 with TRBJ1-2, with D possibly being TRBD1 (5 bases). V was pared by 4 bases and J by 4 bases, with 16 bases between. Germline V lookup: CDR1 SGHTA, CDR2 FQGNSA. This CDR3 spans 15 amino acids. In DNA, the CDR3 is TGTGCCAGCAGCTACTCGTCAGGGAGCAGCTATGGCTACACCTTC. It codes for CASSYSSGSSYGYTF.

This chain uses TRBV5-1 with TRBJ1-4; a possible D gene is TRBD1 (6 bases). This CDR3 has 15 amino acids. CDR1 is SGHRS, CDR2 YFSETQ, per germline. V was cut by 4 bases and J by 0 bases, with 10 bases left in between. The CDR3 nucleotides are TGCGCCAGCAGCAGGGAGGGGGCAACTAATGAAAAACTGTTTTTT. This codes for CASSREGATNEKLFF.

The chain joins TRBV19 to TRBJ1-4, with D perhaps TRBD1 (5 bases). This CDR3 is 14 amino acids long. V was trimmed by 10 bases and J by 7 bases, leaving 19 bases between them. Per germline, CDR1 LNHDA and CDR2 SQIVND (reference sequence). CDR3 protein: CATSRDPGSEKLFF. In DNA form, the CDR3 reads TGTGCCACCTCTCGGGACCCTGGAAGTGAAAAACTGTTTTTT.

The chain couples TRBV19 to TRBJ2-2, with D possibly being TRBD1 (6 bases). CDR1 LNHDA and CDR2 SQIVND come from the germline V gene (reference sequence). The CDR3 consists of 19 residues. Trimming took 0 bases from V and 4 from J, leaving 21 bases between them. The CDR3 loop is CASSIDLFGTRGTTGELFF. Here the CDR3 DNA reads TGTGCCAGTAGTATAGACCTCTTTGGGACAAGGGGGACCACCGGGGAGCTGTTTTTT.

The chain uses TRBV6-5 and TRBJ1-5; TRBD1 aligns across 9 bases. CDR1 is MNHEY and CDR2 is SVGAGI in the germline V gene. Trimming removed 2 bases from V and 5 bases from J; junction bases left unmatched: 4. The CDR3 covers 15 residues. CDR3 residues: CASSYEGQGYQPQHF. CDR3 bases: TGTGCCAGCAGTTACGAGGGACAGGGTTATCAGCCCCAGCATTTT.

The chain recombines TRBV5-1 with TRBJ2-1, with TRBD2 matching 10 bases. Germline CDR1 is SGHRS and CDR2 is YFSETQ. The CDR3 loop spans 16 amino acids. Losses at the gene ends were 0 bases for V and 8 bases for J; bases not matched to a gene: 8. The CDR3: CASSLVASGRPYEQFF. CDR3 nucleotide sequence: TGCGCCAGCAGCTTGGTTGCTAGCGGGAGACCGTATGAGCAGTTCTTC.

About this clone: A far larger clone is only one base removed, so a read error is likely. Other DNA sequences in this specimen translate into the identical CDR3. CDR3 coding DNA: TGTGCCAGCTCACCACAGGGGGCTGAAGCTTTCTTT. It encodes CASSPQGAEAFF. V and J are TRBV18 and TRBJ1-1; tentative D call: TRBD1 (6 bases). Trimming removed 1 base from V and 6 bases from J, with 6 bases in between. CDR1 and CDR2 (germline): KGHSH, LQKENI. CDR3 length: 12 amino acids.

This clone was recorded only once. CDR3 in DNA: TGTGCCAGCAGTTACTCGACCCAATACTATGGCTACACCTTC. Amino acids: CASSYSTQYYGYTF. This chain connects TRBV6-5 to TRBJ1-2; D unresolved. Germline values: CDR1 MNHEY, CDR2 SVGAGI. Trimming removed 0 bases from V and 3 bases from J, with 8 bases in between. The CDR3 loop spans 14 amino acids.

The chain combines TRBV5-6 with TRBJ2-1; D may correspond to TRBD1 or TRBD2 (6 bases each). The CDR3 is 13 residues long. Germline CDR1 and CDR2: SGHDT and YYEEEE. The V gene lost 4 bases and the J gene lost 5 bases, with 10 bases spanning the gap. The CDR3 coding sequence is TGTGCCAGCAGCCGGGGGCGGAACAATGAGCAGTTCTTC. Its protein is CASSRGRNNEQFF.